This T cell receptor beta chain is drawn from a study of blood T cell repertoires in COVID-19. On the study more broadly: Italy, Spain and the United States were the sources of the convalescent and acute COVID-19 samples. Sources were T cells, B-cell-depleted T cells, or PBMCs; the material itself was cDNA or gDNA.

V shed 3 bases and J 5 bases; nucleotides not matched to a gene: 16. Germline CDR1 reads MDHEN; CDR2 reads SYDVKM. This CDR3 is 19 amino acids long. TCRdb's copy holds only in-frame clones and misses some; the assay was immunoSEQ multiplex PCR. The sample yields fewer than 110,000 clones, 85% to 95% seen once. The source of this sequence is a woman in her 30s with acute or convalescent COVID-19. The chain is built from TRBV28 and TRBJ2-5, with 12 bases matching TRBD1. Sequences were obtained from peripheral blood. In nucleotides, the CDR3 is TGTGCCAGCAGTTTCACCCCGGCAGGGACAGGGGGCCCCCAGGAGACCCAGTACTTC. Protein sequence: CASSFTPAGTGGPQETQYF.